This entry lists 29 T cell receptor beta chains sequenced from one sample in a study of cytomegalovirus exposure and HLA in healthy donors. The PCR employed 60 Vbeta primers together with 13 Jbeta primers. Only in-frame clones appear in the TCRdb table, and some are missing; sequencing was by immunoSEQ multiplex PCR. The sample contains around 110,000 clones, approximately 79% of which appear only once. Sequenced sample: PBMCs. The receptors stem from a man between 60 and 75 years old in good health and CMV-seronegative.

In nucleotides, the CDR3 is TGTGCCAGCAGCCTGACAGTGAAAGAAGGCTATGGCTACACCTTC. Its translation is CASSLTVKEGYGYTF. V usage is TRBV2 and J usage is TRBJ1-2; D is possibly TRBD1 (5 bases). Germline V CDR1 and CDR2: SNHLY, FYNNEI. CDR3 length equals 15 residues. V was clipped by 6 bases and J by 4 bases, with 18 bases between them.

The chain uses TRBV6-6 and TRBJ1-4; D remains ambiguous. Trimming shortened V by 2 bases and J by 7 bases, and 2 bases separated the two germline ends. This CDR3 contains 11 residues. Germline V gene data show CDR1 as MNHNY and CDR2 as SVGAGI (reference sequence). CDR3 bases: TGTGCCAGCAGTTACCTTGAAAAACTGTTTTTT. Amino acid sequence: CASSYLEKLFF.

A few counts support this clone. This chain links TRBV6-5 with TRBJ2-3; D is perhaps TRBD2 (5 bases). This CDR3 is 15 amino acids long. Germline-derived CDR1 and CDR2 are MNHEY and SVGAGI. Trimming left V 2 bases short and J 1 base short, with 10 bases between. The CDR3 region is CASSYVGDRTDTQYF. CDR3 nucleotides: TGTGCCAGCAGTTACGTCGGGGATCGCACAGATACGCAGTATTTT.

In DNA form, the CDR3 reads TGCGCCAGCAGCTTCCATGACAGGGGTGGCGAGACCCAGTACTTC. Amino acids: CASSFHDRGGETQYF. The rearrangement links TRBV5-1 to TRBJ2-5, with TRBD1 matching 8 bases. From germline, CDR1 is SGHRS and CDR2 YFSETQ. V was pared by 2 bases and J by 5 bases, with 8 bases of the junction left unmatched. This CDR3 is 15 amino acids long.

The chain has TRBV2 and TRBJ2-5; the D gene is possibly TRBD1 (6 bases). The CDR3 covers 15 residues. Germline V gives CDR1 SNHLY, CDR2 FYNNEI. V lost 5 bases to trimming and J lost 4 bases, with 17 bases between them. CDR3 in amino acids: CASSSQGSAGETQYF. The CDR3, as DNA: TGTGCCAGCAGTTCCCAGGGGAGCGCGGGAGAGACCCAGTACTTC.

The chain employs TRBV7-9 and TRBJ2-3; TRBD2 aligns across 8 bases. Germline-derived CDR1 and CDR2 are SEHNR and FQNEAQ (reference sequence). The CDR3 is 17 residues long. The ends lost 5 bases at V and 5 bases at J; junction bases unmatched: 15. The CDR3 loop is CASSPFRRGGLGDTQYF. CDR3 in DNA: TGTGCCAGCAGCCCGTTTCGACGGGGGGGCCTTGGAGATACGCAGTATTTT.

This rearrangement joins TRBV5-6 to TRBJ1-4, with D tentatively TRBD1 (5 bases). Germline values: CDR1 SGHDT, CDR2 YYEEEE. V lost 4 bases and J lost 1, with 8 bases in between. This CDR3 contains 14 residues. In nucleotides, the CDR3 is TGTGCCAGCAGCGCGACAGAAACTAATGAAAAACTGTTTTTT. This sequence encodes CASSATETNEKLFF.

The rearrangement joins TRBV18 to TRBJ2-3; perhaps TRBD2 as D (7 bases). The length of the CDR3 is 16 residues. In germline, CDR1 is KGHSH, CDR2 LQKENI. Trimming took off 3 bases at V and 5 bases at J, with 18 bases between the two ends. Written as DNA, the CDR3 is TGTGCCAGCTCACCGACCGGGGGGCCCGCGGAAGATACGCAGTATTTT. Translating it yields CASSPTGGPAEDTQYF.

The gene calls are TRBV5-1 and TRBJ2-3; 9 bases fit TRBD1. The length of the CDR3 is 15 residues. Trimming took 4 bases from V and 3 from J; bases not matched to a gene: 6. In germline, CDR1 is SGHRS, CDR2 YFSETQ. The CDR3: CASSIQGAKTDTQYF. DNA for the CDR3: TGCGCCAGCAGCATACAGGGGGCAAAGACAGATACGCAGTATTTT.

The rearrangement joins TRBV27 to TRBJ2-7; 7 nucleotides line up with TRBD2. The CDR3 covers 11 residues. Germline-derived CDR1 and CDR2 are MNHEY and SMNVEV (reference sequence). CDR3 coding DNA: TGTGTATCTAGCGGTTCCTACGAGCAGTACGTC. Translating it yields CVSSGSYEQYV.

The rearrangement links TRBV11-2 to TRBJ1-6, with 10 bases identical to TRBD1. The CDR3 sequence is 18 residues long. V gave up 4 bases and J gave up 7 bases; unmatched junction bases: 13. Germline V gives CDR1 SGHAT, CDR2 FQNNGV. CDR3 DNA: TGTGCCAGCAGCTCCCGGGACAGGGGAAACCCAAGGAATTCACCCCTCCACTTT. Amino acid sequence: CASSSRDRGNPRNSPLHF.

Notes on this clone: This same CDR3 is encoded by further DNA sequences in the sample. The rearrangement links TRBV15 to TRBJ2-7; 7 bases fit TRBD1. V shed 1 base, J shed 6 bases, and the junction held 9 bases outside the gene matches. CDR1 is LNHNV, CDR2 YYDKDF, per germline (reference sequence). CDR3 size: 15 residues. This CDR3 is CATSRGDSGSGEQYV. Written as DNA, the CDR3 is TGTGCCACCAGCAGAGGGGACAGTGGCAGTGGCGAGCAGTACGTC.

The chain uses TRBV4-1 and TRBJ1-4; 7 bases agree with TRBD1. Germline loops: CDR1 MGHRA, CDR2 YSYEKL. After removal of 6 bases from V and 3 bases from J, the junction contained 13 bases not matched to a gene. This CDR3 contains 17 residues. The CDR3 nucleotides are TGCGCCAGCAGTTCCCGGGACAGCGGAAGGTCTAATGAAAAACTGTTTTTT. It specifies CASSSRDSGRSNEKLFF.

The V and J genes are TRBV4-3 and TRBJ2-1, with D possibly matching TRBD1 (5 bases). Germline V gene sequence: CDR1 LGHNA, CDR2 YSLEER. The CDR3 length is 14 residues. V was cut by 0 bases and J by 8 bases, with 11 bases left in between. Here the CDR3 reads CASSQDQGNDEQFF. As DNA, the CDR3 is TGCGCCAGCAGCCAAGATCAGGGTAACGATGAGCAGTTCTTC.

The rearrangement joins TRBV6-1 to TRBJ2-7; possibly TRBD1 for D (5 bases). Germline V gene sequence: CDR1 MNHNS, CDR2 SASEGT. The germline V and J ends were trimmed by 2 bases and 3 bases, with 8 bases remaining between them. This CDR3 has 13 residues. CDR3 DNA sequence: TGTGCCAGCAGTGAAAAAGGGGACTACGAGCAGTACGTC. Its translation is CASSEKGDYEQYV.

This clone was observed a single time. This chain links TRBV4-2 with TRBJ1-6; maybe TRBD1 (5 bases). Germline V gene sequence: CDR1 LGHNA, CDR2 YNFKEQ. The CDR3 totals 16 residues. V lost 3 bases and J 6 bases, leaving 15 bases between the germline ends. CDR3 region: CASSHPDGGSNSPLHF. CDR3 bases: TGTGCCAGCAGCCACCCTGACGGGGGAAGTAATTCACCCCTCCACTTT.

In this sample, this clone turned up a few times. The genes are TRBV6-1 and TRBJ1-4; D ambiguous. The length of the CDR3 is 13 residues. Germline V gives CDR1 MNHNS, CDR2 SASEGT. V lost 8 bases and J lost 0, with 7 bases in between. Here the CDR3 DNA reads TGTGCCAGCGTGCGTACAACTAATGAAAAACTGTTTTTT. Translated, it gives CASVRTTNEKLFF.

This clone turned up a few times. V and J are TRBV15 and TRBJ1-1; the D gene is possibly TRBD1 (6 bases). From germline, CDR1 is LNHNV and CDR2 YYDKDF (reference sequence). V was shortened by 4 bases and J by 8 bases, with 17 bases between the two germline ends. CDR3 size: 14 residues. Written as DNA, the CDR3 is TGTGCCACCAGCACCCGGGGGGGCCTTAGGGAAGCTTTCTTT. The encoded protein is CATSTRGGLREAFF.

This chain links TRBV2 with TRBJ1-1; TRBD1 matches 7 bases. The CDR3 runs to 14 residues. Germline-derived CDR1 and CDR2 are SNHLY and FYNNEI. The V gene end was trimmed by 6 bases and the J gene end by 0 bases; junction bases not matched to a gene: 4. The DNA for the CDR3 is TGTGCCAGCAGATACAGGGGCATGAACACTGAAGCTTTCTTT. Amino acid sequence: CASRYRGMNTEAFF. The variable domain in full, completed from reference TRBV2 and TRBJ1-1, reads EPEVTQTPSHQVTQMGQEVILRCVPISNHLYFYWYRQILGQKVEFLVSFYNNEISEKSEIFDDQFSVERPDGSNFTLKIRSTKLEDSAMYFCASRYRGMNTEAFFGQGTRLTVV.

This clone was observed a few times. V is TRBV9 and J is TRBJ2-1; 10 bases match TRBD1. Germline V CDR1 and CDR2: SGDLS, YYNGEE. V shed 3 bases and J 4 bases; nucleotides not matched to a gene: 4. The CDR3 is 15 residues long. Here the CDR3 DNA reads TGTGCCAGCAGCGGACAGGGGGCTAGGTACAATGAGCAGTTCTTC. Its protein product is CASSGQGARYNEQFF.

This CDR3 reads CASSRDSSSEKLFF. DNA of the CDR3: TGCGCCAGCAGCCGGGACAGCAGTTCGGAAAAACTGTTTTTT. The chain uses TRBV5-1 and TRBJ1-4; TRBD1 aligns across 7 bases. Germline CDR1 SGHRS, CDR2 YFSETQ. Trimming cost V 4 bases and J 8 bases; bases outside gene matches: 8. The CDR3 is made up of 14 amino acids.

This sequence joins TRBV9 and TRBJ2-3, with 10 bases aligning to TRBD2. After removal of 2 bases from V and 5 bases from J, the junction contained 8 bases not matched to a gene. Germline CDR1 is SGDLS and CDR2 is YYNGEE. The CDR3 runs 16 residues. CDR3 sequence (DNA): TGTGCCAGCAGCGTCACCAGCGGGGGGGTCTTAGATACGCAGTATTTT. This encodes CASSVTSGGVLDTQYF.

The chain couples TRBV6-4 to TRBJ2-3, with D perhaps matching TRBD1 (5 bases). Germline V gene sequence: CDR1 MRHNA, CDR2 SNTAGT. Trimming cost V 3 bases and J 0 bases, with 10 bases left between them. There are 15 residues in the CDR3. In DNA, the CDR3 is TGTGCCAGCAGTGAAGGGGTGGGCAGCACAGATACGCAGTATTTT. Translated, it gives CASSEGVGSTDTQYF.

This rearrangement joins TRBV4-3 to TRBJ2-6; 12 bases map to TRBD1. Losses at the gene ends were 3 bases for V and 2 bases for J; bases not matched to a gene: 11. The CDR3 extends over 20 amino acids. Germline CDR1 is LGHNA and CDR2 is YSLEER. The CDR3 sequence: CASSQYRAGQGAPGANVLTF. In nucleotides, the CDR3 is TGCGCCAGCAGCCAGTACCGGGCGGGACAGGGGGCGCCTGGGGCCAACGTCCTGACTTTC.

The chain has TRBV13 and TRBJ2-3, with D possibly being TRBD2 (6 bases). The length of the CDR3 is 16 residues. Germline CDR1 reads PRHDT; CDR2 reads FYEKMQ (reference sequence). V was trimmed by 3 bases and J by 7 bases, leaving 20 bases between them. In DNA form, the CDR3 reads TGTGCCAGCAGCTTTTGGACCGGGGCGGGGTCGAATACGCAGTATTTT. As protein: CASSFWTGAGSNTQYF.

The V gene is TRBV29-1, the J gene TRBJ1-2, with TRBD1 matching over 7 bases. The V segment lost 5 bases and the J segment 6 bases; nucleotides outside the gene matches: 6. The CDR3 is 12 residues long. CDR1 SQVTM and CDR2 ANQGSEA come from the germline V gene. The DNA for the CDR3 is TGCAGCGTTCCCAGGGGGGTAGATGGCTACACCTTC. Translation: CSVPRGVDGYTF. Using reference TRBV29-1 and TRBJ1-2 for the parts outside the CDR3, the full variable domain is SAVISQKPSRDICQRGTSLTIQCQVDSQVTMMFWYRQQPGQSLTLIATANQGSEATYESGFVIDKFPISRPNLTFSTLTVSNMSPEDSSIYLCSVPRGVDGYTFGSGTRLTVV.

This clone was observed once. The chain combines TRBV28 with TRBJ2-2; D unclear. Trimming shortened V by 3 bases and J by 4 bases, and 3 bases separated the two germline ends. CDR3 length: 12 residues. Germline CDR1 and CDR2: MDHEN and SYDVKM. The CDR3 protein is CASSLRTGELFF. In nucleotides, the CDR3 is TGTGCCAGCAGTTTGCGCACCGGGGAGCTGTTTTTT. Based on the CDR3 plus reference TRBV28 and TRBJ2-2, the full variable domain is DVKVTQSSRYLVKRTGEKVFLECVQDMDHENMFWYRQDPGLGLRLIYFSYDVKMKEKGDIPEGYSVSREKKERFSLILESASTNQTSMYLCASSLRTGELFFGEGSRLTVL.

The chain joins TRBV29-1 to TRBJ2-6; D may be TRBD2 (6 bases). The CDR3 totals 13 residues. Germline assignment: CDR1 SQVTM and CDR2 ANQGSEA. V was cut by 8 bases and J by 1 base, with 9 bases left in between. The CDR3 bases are TGCAGCACACGGGAGTCTGGGGCCAACGTCCTGACTTTC. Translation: CSTRESGANVLTF. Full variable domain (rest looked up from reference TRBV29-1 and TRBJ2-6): SAVISQKPSRDICQRGTSLTIQCQVDSQVTMMFWYRQQPGQSLTLIATANQGSEATYESGFVIDKFPISRPNLTFSTLTVSNMSPEDSSIYLCSTRESGANVLTFGAGSRLTVL.

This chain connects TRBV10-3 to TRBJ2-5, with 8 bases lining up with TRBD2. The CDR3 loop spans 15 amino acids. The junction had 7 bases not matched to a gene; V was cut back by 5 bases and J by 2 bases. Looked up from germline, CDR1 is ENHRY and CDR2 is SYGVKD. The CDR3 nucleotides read TGTGCCATCAGTCAGAGCAGCGGGAGACAAGAGACCCAGTACTTC. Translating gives CAISQSSGRQETQYF.